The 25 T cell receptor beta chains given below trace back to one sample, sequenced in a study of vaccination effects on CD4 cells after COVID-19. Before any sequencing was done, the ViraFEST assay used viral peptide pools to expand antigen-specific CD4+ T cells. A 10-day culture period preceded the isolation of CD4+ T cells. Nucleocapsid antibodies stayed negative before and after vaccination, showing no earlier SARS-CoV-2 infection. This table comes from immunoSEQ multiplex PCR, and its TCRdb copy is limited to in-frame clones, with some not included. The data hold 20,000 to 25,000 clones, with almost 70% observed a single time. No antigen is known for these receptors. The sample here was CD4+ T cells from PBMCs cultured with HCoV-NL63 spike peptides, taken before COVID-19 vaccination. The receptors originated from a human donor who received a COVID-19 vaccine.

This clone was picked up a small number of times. In DNA form, the CDR3 reads TGTGCCAGCAGCTTGGTTCAGGGTAGTGGGGCCAACGTCCTGACTTTC. This encodes CASSLVQGSGANVLTF. V is TRBV5-4 and J is TRBJ2-6; TRBD1 is a possible D gene (5 bases). This CDR3 comprises 16 residues. The ends were cut back, 0 bases at V and 3 bases at J, with 10 bases in the middle. Germline CDR1 is SGHNT and CDR2 is YYREEE (reference sequence).

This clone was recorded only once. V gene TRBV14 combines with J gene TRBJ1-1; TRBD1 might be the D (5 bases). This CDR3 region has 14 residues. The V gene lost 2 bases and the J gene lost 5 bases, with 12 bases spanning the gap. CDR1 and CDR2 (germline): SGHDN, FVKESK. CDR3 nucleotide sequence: TGTGCCAGCAGCCAAAGTATAGGGGTGACTGAAGCTTTCTTT. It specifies CASSQSIGVTEAFF.

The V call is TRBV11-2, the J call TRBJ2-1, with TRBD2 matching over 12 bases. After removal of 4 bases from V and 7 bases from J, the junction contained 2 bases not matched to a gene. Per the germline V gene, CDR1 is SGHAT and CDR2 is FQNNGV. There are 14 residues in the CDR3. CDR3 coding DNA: TGTGCCAGCAGCTCTCTAGCGGGAGGGAATGAGCAGTTCTTC. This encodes CASSSLAGGNEQFF.

CDR3 in amino acids: CASIPKGRVPGYTF. CDR3 nucleotides: TGTGCCAGCATTCCAAAGGGCAGGGTACCCGGCTACACCTTC. The chain carries TRBV5-6 and TRBJ1-2, with D possibly TRBD1 on 5 matching bases. V was trimmed by 6 bases and J by 8 bases, leaving 20 bases between them. Germline V gene data show CDR1 as SGHDT and CDR2 as YYEEEE. This CDR3 has 14 amino acids.

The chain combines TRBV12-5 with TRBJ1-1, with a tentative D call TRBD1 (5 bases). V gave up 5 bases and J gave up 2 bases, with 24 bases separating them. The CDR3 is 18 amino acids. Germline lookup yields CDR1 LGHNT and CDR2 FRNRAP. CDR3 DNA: TGTGCTAGTGGTGTGCCGCAGATATCAGGGTTTAGAAACACTGAAGCTTTCTTT. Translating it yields CASGVPQISGFRNTEAFF.

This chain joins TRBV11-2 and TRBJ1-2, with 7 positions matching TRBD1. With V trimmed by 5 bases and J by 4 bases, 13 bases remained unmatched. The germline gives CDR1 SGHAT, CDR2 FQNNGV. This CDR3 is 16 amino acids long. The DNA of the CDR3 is TGTGCCAGCAGCCTAACACAGGGGATATGGATCTATGGCTACACCTTC. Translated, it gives CASSLTQGIWIYGYTF. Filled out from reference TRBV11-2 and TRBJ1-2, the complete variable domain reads EAGVAQSPRYKIIEKRQSVAFWCNPISGHATLYWYQQILGQGPKLLIQFQNNGVVDDSQLPKDRFSAERLKGVDSTLKIQPAKLEDSAVYLCASSLTQGIWIYGYTFGSGTRLTVV.

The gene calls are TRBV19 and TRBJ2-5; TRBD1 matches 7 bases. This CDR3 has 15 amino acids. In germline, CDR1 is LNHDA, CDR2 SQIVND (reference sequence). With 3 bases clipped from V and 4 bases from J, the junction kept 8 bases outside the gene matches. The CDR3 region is CASSMIQGSGETQYF. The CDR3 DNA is TGTGCCAGTAGTATGATACAGGGGTCGGGAGAGACCCAGTACTTC. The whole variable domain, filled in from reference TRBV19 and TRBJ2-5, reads DGGITQSPKYLFRKEGQNVTLSCEQNLNHDAMYWYRQDPGQGLRLIYYSQIVNDFQKGDIAEGYSVSREKKESFPLTVTSAQKNPTAFYLCASSMIQGSGETQYFGPGTRLLVL.

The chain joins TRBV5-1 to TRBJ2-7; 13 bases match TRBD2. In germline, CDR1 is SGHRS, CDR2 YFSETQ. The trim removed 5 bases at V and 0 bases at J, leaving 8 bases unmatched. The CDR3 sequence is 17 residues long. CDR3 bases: TGCGCCAGCAGTTCTACGACTAGCGGGAGGACCTCCTACGAGCAGTACTTC. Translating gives CASSSTTSGRTSYEQYF.

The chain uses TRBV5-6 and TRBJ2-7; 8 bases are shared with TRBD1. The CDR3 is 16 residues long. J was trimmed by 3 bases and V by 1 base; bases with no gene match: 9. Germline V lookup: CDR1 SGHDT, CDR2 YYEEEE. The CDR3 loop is CASSLRTVGTGYEQYF. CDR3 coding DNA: TGTGCCAGCAGCTTGCGGACAGTAGGGACAGGCTACGAGCAGTACTTC.

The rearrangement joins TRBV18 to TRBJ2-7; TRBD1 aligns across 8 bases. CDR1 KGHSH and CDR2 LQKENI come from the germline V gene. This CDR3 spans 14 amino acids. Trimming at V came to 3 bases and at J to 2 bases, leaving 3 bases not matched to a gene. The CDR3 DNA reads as TGTGCCAGCTCACCCGGGACAGGAACCTACGAGCAGTACTTC. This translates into CASSPGTGTYEQYF.

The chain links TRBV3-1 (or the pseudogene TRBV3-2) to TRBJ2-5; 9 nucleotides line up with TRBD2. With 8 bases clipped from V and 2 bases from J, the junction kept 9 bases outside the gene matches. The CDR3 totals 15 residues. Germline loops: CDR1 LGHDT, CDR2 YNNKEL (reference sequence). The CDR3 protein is CASSHSGSYQETQYF. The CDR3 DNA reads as TGTGCCAGCTCACATAGCGGGAGCTATCAAGAGACCCAGTACTTC.

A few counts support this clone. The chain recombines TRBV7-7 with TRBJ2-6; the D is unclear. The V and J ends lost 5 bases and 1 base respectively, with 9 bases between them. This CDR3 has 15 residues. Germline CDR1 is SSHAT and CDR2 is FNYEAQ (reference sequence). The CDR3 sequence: CASSPQESGANVLTF. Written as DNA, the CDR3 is TGTGCCAGCAGCCCGCAGGAGTCTGGGGCCAACGTCCTGACTTTC.

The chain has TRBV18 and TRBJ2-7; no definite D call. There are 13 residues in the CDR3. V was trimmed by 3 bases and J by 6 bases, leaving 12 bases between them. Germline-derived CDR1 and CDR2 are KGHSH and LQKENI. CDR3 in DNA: TGTGCCAGCTCACCGGGTGGGCCCTCCGAGCAGTACTTC. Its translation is CASSPGGPSEQYF.

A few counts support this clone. CDR3 coding DNA: TGTGCCAGCGGAGCCACCGGGGAGCTGTTTTTT. Amino acid sequence: CASGATGELFF. The chain joins TRBV12-3 or TRBV12-4 to TRBJ2-2; D not resolved. V dropped 8 bases and J dropped 4 bases, with 5 bases sitting between them. The CDR3 has 11 residues.

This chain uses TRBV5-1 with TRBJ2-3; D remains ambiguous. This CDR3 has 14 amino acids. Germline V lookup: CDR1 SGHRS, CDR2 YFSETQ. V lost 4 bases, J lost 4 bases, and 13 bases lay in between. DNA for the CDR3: TGCGCCAGCAGCCTGCGATTGACGCCAGATACGCAGTATTTT. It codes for CASSLRLTPDTQYF. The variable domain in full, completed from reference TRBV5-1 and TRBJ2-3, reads KAGVTQTPRYLIKTRGQQVTLSCSPISGHRSVSWYQQTPGQGLQFLFEYFSETQRNKGNFPGRFSGRQFSNSRSEMNVSTLELGDSALYLCASSLRLTPDTQYFGPGTRLTVL.

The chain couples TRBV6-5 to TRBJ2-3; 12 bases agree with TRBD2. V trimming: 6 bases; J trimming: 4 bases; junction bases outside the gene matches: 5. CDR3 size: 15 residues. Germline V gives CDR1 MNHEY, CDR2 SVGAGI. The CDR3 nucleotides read TGTGCCAGCAGGACGCTAGCGGGGGGGTCAGATACGCAGTATTTT. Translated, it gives CASRTLAGGSDTQYF.

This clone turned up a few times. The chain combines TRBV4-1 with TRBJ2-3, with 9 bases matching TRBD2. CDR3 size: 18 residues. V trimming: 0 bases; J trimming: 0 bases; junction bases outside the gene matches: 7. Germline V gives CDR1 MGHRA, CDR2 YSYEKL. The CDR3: CASSQEVLLAGSTDTQYF. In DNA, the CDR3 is TGCGCCAGCAGCCAAGAAGTCCTACTAGCGGGCAGCACAGATACGCAGTATTTT.

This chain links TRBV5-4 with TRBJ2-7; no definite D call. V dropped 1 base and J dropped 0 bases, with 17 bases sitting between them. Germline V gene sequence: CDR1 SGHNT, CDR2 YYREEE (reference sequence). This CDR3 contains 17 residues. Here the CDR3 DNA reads TGTGCCAGCAGCTTGTTTGGTATGTCAGCTACCTCCTACGAGCAGTACTTC. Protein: CASSLFGMSATSYEQYF.

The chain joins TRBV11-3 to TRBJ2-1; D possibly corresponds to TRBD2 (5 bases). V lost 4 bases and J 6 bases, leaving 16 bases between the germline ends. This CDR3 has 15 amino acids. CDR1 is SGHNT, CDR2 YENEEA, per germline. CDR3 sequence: CASSSGPGGINEQFF. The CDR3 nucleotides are TGTGCCAGCAGCTCGGGCCCAGGAGGAATCAATGAGCAGTTCTTC.

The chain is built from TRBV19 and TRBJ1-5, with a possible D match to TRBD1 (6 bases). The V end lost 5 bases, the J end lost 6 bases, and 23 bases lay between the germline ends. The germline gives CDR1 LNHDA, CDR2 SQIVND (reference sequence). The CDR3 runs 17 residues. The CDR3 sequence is CASSSVGATWLGQPQHF. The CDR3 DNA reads TGTGCCAGTAGTTCCGTGGGGGCGACATGGTTAGGTCAGCCCCAGCATTTT.

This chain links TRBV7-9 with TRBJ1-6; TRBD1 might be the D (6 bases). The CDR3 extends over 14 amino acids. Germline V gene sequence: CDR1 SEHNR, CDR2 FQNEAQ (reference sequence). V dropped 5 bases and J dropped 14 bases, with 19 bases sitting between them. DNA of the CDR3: TGTGCCAGCAGCCAAGGACAGACGCAATCAGCCCTCCACTTT. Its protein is CASSQGQTQSALHF.

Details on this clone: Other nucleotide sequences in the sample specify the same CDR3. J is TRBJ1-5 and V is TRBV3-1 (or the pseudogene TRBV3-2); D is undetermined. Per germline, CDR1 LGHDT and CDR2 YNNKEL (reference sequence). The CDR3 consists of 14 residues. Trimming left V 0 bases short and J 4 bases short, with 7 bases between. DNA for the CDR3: TGTGCCAGCAGCCAAGACAGTACTAATCAGCCCCAGCATTTT. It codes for CASSQDSTNQPQHF.

CDR3 in amino acids: CASTRTGNTEAFF. DNA of the CDR3: TGTGCCAGCACCCGGACGGGCAACACTGAAGCTTTCTTT. This chain links TRBV6-5 with TRBJ1-1; D is unclear. Deletions cut 7 bases from V and 2 bases from J, with 11 bases between. The CDR3 consists of 13 residues. Germline assignment: CDR1 MNHEY and CDR2 SVGAGI.

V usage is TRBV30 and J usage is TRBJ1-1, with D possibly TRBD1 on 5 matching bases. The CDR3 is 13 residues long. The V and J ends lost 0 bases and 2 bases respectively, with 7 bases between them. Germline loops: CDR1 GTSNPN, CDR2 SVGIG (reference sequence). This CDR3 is CAWSVGANTEAFF. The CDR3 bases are TGTGCCTGGAGTGTCGGGGCAAACACTGAAGCTTTCTTT.

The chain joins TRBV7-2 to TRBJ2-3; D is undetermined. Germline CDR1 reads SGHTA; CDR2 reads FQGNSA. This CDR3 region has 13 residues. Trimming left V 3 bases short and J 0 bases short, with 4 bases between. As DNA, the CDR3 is TGTGCCAGCAGCTTGATGAGCACAGATACGCAGTATTTT. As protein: CASSLMSTDTQYF.